Below are 17 T cell receptor beta chains sequenced from a single sample in a study of blood T cell repertoires in COVID-19. Using immunoSEQ multiplex PCR, the repertoire was profiled, and TCRdb retains in-frame clones only, with some absent. The sample lists about 220,000 clones, just over 85% occurring once. The sample was PBMCs or T cells enriched from blood (not recorded which). Receptor source: a woman between 45 and 65 years old with acute COVID-19.

The table lists this clone with a count of one. The rearrangement links TRBV4-3 to TRBJ2-2, with TRBD2 identical over 12 bases. The CDR3 consists of 16 residues. V was pared by 1 base and J by 8 bases, with 5 bases of the junction left unmatched. Germline CDR1 LGHNA, CDR2 YSLEER. The CDR3 is CASSQVTLAGGGELFF. In nucleotides, the CDR3 is TGCGCCAGCAGCCAAGTAACACTAGCGGGAGGAGGGGAGCTGTTTTTT.

This clone was observed a few times. Distinct nucleotide sequences in the sample also encode this CDR3. The chain is built from TRBV28 and TRBJ2-7, with D unclear. Germline lookup yields CDR1 MDHEN and CDR2 SYDVKM. V was shortened by 5 bases and J by 4 bases, with 6 bases between the two germline ends. The CDR3 is 11 amino acids. Here the CDR3 DNA reads TGTGCCAGCAGTCCAGCGTACGAGCAGTACTTC. Protein: CASSPAYEQYF. The whole variable domain, filled in from reference TRBV28 and TRBJ2-7, reads DVKVTQSSRYLVKRTGEKVFLECVQDMDHENMFWYRQDPGLGLRLIYFSYDVKMKEKGDIPEGYSVSREKKERFSLILESASTNQTSMYLCASSPAYEQYFGPGTRLTVT.

The CDR3 DNA reads TGTGCCAGCGTCGGGTCACAGCGGGACCTCACCGGGGAGCTGTTTTTT. It specifies CASVGSQRDLTGELFF. The chain has TRBV28 and TRBJ2-2; 7 nucleotides align to TRBD2. CDR1 and CDR2 from the germline V gene are MDHEN and SYDVKM. Unmatched junction bases numbered 13, after V lost 8 bases and J lost 4 bases. The CDR3 runs 16 residues.

V is TRBV19 and J is TRBJ2-3; 13 bases map to TRBD2. Germline values: CDR1 LNHDA, CDR2 SQIVND (reference sequence). The V gene end was trimmed by 4 bases and the J gene end by 5 bases; junction bases not matched to a gene: 12. The CDR3 spans 18 residues. CDR3: CASSSGTSGVGIGDTQYF. The DNA of the CDR3 is TGTGCCAGTAGTAGCGGGACTAGCGGGGTCGGGATTGGAGATACGCAGTATTTT.

The chain joins TRBV27 to TRBJ2-2; 8 bases match TRBD2. The germline CDR1 and CDR2 sequences are MNHEY and SMNVEV (reference sequence). V shed 3 bases, J shed 10 bases, and the junction held 13 bases outside the gene matches. The CDR3 runs 16 residues. The CDR3: CASSFGAGETHLELFF. DNA for the CDR3: TGTGCCAGCAGTTTTGGAGCGGGAGAAACTCATCTGGAGCTGTTTTTT.

This sequence joins TRBV6-4 and TRBJ2-5; no reliable D call. Trimming took 4 bases from V and 2 from J, leaving 8 bases between them. CDR3 length equals 13 residues. Germline CDR1 reads MRHNA; CDR2 reads SNTAGT. In nucleotides, the CDR3 is TGTGCCAGCAGTGGTGCGTGGCAAGAGACCCAGTACTTC. It is translated as CASSGAWQETQYF.

This chain joins TRBV4-1 and TRBJ1-1; tentatively, D is TRBD1 (5 bases). Trimming cost V 1 base and J 1 base, with 7 bases left between them. This CDR3 has 14 residues. Germline values: CDR1 MGHRA, CDR2 YSYEKL. This chain's CDR3 is CASSQGGGNTEAFF. Written as DNA, the CDR3 is TGCGCCAGCAGCCAAGGCGGGGGGAACACTGAAGCTTTCTTT.

This clone was found once. This rearrangement joins TRBV6-1 to TRBJ2-7; D may be TRBD2 (6 bases). From germline, CDR1 is MNHNS and CDR2 SASEGT. The CDR3 is 15 amino acids. Trimming pared 3 bases from V and 4 bases from J, leaving 16 bases between. The CDR3 nucleotides are TGTGCCAGCAGTGACACTCACATGGGGGGTTACGAGCAGTACTTC. It translates to CASSDTHMGGYEQYF.

This clone appeared many times. J is TRBJ2-1 and V is TRBV29-1; 10 bases match TRBD2. This CDR3 comprises 14 residues. Germline V lookup: CDR1 SQVTM, CDR2 ANQGSEA. The V gene end was trimmed by 1 base and the J gene end by 8 bases; junction bases not matched to a gene: 5. Written as DNA, the CDR3 is TGCAGCGTTGAAGGGCTAGCGGGAGCCGATGAGCAGTTCTTC. Protein product: CSVEGLAGADEQFF.

V and J are TRBV19 and TRBJ1-2, with a tentative D call TRBD1 (6 bases). The length of the CDR3 is 14 residues. The V and J ends lost 6 bases and 4 bases respectively, with 15 bases between them. Germline V gene data show CDR1 as LNHDA and CDR2 as SQIVND (reference sequence). This chain's CDR3 is CASRATGTSYGYTF. The CDR3 nucleotides are TGTGCCAGTAGGGCCACGGGGACAAGCTATGGCTACACCTTC.

The V gene is TRBV28, the J gene TRBJ1-1; no firm D call. Germline V gene sequence: CDR1 MDHEN, CDR2 SYDVKM. With 5 bases removed from V and 2 bases from J, the gap between germline ends came to 18 bases. The length of the CDR3 is 16 residues. In DNA, the CDR3 is TGTGCCAGCAGTACCGTCGGGATAGGGATTAACACTGAAGCTTTCTTT. Protein: CASSTVGIGINTEAFF.

The rearrangement joins TRBV28 to TRBJ2-1; TRBD2 aligns across 7 bases. With 6 bases clipped from V and 1 base from J, the junction kept 12 bases outside the gene matches. CDR3 length equals 17 residues. Germline V gives CDR1 MDHEN, CDR2 SYDVKM. CDR3 protein: CASRQGGRALSYNEQFF. The CDR3 DNA is TGTGCCAGCAGACAAGGAGGGAGGGCCCTGTCCTACAATGAGCAGTTCTTC.

With respect to this clone: This same CDR3 is encoded by further DNA sequences in the sample. This sequence joins TRBV30 and TRBJ1-5; D perhaps matches TRBD1 (5 bases). Trimming removed 0 bases at V and 6 bases at J, with 9 bases between. The CDR3 sequence is 13 residues long. The germline V gene encodes CDR1 GTSNPN and CDR2 SVGIG (reference sequence). CDR3 nucleotide sequence: TGTGCCTGGAGTGTAAGGGGAGGTCAGCCCCAGCATTTT. The encoded protein is CAWSVRGGQPQHF.

The chain employs TRBV7-9 and TRBJ2-5, with 11 bases that match TRBD2. V lost 5 bases to trimming and J lost 3 bases; unmatched junction nucleotides: 2. This CDR3 has 14 amino acids. Looked up from germline, CDR1 is SEHNR and CDR2 is FQNEAQ (reference sequence). The CDR3 reads CASSPGLAEETQYF. In nucleotides, the CDR3 is TGTGCCAGCAGCCCGGGACTAGCGGAAGAGACCCAGTACTTC.

To note about this clone: At one end, the junction sequence differs from germline, possibly due to a read error. The chain employs TRBV28 and TRBJ2-5; TRBD2 is a possible D gene (6 bases). CDR1 is MDHEN, CDR2 SYDVKM, per germline. The CDR3 covers 15 residues. CDR3 sequence: CASVSGGVHHETQYF. CDR3 in DNA: TGTGCCAGCGTATCAGGAGGGGTACACCATGAGACCCAGTACTTC.

Here the CDR3 reads CATNPTTGGNQPQHF. DNA of the CDR3: TGTGCCACAAACCCCACGACAGGGGGCAATCAGCCCCAGCATTTT. V and J are TRBV19 and TRBJ1-5, with TRBD1 identical over 8 bases. Germline V gene lookup returns CDR1 LNHDA and CDR2 SQIVND (reference sequence). The trim removed 10 bases at V and 2 bases at J, leaving 10 bases unmatched. This CDR3 region has 15 residues.

The J gene is TRBJ2-3, the V gene TRBV7-6; D perhaps matches TRBD2 (5 bases). CDR3 size: 15 residues. Germline CDR1 SGHVS, CDR2 FNYEAQ. Trimming left V 5 bases short and J 0 bases short, with 12 bases between. CDR3 protein: CASSPRGTSTDTQYF. CDR3 sequence (DNA): TGTGCCAGCAGCCCCCGGGGTACGAGCACAGATACGCAGTATTTT. Full variable domain (outside the CDR3, taken from reference TRBV7-6 and TRBJ2-3): GAGVSQSPRYKVTKRGQDVALRCDPISGHVSLYWYRQALGQGPEFLTYFNYEAQQDKSGLPNDRFSAERPEGSISTLTIQRTEQRDSAMYRCASSPRGTSTDTQYFGPGTRLTVL.